The clone carrying this TCR beta chain was seen only a few times. A junction boundary mismatches the germline segment, possibly from a read error. These data belong to a study of blood T cells in healthy people across ages. Whenever a sample was processed, at least 6.5 million PBMCs were isolated. A second about 7 to 12 cycle PCR used barcoded and J-beta primers. TCRdb reprocessed the 5' RACE reads via MiXCR and lists one record per CDR3 protein. The sample includes 450,000 to 700,000 distinct CDR3 sequences, about 25% of them seen just once. Germline lookup yields CDR1 DFQATT and CDR2 SNEGSKA (reference sequence). The CDR3 has 15 residues.

This chain joins TRBV20-1 and TRBJ2-5; D gene unclear. The source is a woman aged 70-85 years in good health. The source material was blood. The CDR3 region is CRARPTGRTQETQYF. The CDR3 DNA reads TGCAGGGCTAGACCCACCGGACGAACCCAAGAGACCCAGTACTTC.